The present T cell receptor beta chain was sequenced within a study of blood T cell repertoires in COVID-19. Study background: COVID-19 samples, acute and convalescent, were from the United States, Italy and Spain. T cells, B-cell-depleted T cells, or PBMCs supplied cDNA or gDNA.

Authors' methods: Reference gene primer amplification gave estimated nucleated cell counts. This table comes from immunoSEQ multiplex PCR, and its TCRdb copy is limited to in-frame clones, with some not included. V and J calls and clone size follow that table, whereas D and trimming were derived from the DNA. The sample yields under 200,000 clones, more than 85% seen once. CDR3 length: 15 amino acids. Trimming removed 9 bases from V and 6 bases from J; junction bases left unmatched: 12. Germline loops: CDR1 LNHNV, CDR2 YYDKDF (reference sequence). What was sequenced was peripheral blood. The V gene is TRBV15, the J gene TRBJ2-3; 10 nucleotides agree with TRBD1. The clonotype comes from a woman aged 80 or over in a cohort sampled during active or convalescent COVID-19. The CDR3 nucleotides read TGTGCCACAACCGGGACAGGGGCCATCCGGGATACGCAGTATTTT. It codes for CATTGTGAIRDTQYF.